This T cell receptor (beta chain) originates from a study of T cells in Graves' hyperthyroidism and ophthalmopathy. Points from the study as a whole: Ophthalmopathy cases were set apart from stable hyperthyroidism by a 13 V-J model. Median prediction lead before ophthalmopathy onset was around 7 months with the model.

Regions amplified from RNA transcripts were the TCR beta CDR3 regions. When the TCR CDR3 underwent first-round RT-PCR, the HTBI primer set was used. One entry per CDR3 protein, called by TCRdb with MiXCR from the multiplex PCR reads. The data show about 640,000 distinct CDR3 sequences, with about 15% seen just once and about 12% held by the top ten. A note on this clonotype: Its antigen is undetermined.

Patients were excluded because of uncontrolled infection, other autoimmune disease, pregnancy or lactation. Diagnoses rested on clinical symptoms, serum thyroxine and TRAb, thyroid ultrasound and orbital computed tomography. Sequences were obtained from blood. This receptor was obtained from a woman aged 45-65 years with Graves' ophthalmopathy.

CDR3 bases: TGTGCCACCAGCAGATATGACAGAGAGAACACTGAAGCTTTCTTT. Translated: CATSRYDRENTEAFF. The chain carries TRBV15 and TRBJ1-1; possible D gene TRBD1, 5 bases. CDR3 length equals 15 residues. Between the trimmed V and J ends, which lost 2 bases and 1 base, there was a span of 11 bases. The V gene's germline CDR1 is LNHNV and CDR2 YYDKDF (reference sequence).